This T cell receptor (beta chain) was recovered during a study of blood T cell repertoires in COVID-19. This CDR3 is 13 amino acids long. Between the trimmed V and J ends, which lost 4 bases and 9 bases, there was a span of 12 bases. Germline V gives CDR1 MNHEY, CDR2 SVGAGI. Produced via immunoSEQ multiplex PCR; TCRdb's table is partial and in-frame only. Altogether about 100,000 clones are present, nearly 90% being singletons, with the ten largest covering 6.5%. V gene TRBV6-5 combines with J gene TRBJ2-2; a possible D gene is TRBD1 (5 bases). This TCR was recovered from a woman aged 60-75 years with acute or convalescent COVID-19. Sequences were obtained from peripheral blood. CDR3 region: CASSFKGFRELFF. In DNA, the CDR3 is TGTGCCAGCAGTTTCAAGGGGTTCAGGGAGCTGTTTTTT.